The entry below describes one T cell receptor beta chain. Enrollees, 18 to 89 years old, lived in 24 US areas. What the recovered Cohort 3 donors had was two negative PCRs, clearance, or symptom resolution. Sequencing was performed with immunoSEQ multiplex PCR; in TCRdb, only in-frame clones are kept and a portion is missing. There are nearly 250,000 clones in the sample; 86% occur only once, and 2% to 2.5% lies in the top ten. The CDR3 is 15 amino acids. Germline V gives CDR1 SGHVS, CDR2 FQNEAQ. Trimming pared 1 base from V and 3 bases from J, leaving 12 bases between. The data stem from a study of blood T cell repertoires in COVID-19. On the study more broadly: From T cells, B-cell-depleted T cells, or PBMCs came the material, which was cDNA or gDNA.

This TCR came from a woman aged 45-65 years who had recovered from COVID-19. The V call is TRBV7-8, the J call TRBJ1-1; maybe TRBD1 (5 bases). Source material: PBMCs or T cells enriched from blood (not recorded which). CDR3: CASSLVGQGYTEAFF. DNA for the CDR3: TGTGCCAGCAGCTTAGTAGGGCAGGGCTACACTGAAGCTTTCTTT.